Listed below are T cell receptor beta chains from one sample, sequenced in a study of cytomegalovirus exposure and HLA in healthy donors. Only in-frame clones appear in the TCRdb table, and some are missing; sequencing was by immunoSEQ multiplex PCR. The profile shows around 74,000 clones, about 82% of them singletons. Sequenced material: PBMCs. The receptors shown here come from a man aged 25-45 years in good health and CMV-seronegative. CDR3s include the opening cysteine and the closing phenylalanine or tryptophan. A D gene is named only where the DNA matches it firmly. The size entry is marked missing in some rows and otherwise reads once, few, many or a size class.

>TRBV30|.|TRBJ1-3|.
CAWSVGSISGNTIYF
TGTGCCTGGAGTGTAGGTAGCATCTCTGGAAACACCATATATTTT
>TRBV4-2|TRBD1|TRBJ1-2|.
CASSPQGDYGYTF
TGTGCCAGCAGCCCACAGGGGGACTATGGCTACACCTTC
>TRBV5-4|.|TRBJ2-4|few
CASSLGEQGGWEYF
TGTGCCAGCAGCTTGGGGGAACAGGGAGGGTGGGAGTACTTC
>TRBV7-7|TRBD2|TRBJ2-5|.
CASSLGGSVGQETQYF
TGTGCCAGCAGCTTAGGCGGGAGCGTCGGGCAAGAGACCCAGTACTTC
>TRBV27|TRBD1|TRBJ2-5|.
CATSWGDGTAQETQYF
TGTGCCACCAGTTGGGGCGACGGGACAGCTCAAGAGACCCAGTACTTC
>TRBV6-5|.|TRBJ1-6|.
CASSYAPVIEAPLHF
TGTGCCAGCAGTTACGCCCCGGTTATTGAGGCACCCCTCCACTTT
>TRBV11-2|TRBD1|TRBJ2-4|.
CASGNRGRENIQYF
TGTGCCAGCGGAAACAGGGGGCGCGAAAACATTCAGTACTTC
>TRBV5-1|.|TRBJ2-1|.
CASSLSSIEYNEQFF
TGCGCCAGCAGCTTGTCATCTATAGAATACAATGAGCAGTTCTTC
>TRBV4-1|.|TRBJ1-4|.
CASSQPGATNEKLFF
TGCGCCAGCAGCCAACCTGGAGCAACTAATGAAAAACTGTTTTTT
>TRBV2|.|TRBJ1-2|.
CASTRQLYGYTF
TGTGCCAGCACCAGACAGCTCTATGGCTACACCTTC
>TRBV6-5|.|TRBJ1-3|.
CASSYGPGESGNTIYF
TGTGCCAGCAGTTACGGCCCGGGGGAATCTGGAAACACCATATATTTT
>TRBV27|.|TRBJ2-3|.
CASSFGADTDTQYF
TGTGCCAGCAGTTTTGGGGCGGACACAGATACGCAGTATTTT
>TRBV5-4|.|TRBJ2-7|once
CASSSSSYEQYF
TGTGCCAGCAGCTCGAGCTCCTACGAGCAGTACTTC
>TRBV4-1|TRBD2|TRBJ2-1|.
CASSHNLASGVPTYNEQFF
TGCGCCAGCAGCCACAACCTGGCTAGCGGGGTACCAACCTACAATGAGCAGTTCTTC
>TRBV5-1|.|TRBJ2-6|.
CASSLRFGQSLSGANVLTF
TGCGCCAGCAGCCTACGTTTCGGACAGTCTCTCTCTGGGGCCAACGTCCTGACTTTC
>TRBV5-1|.|TRBJ2-5|.
CASAYSGNQETQYF
TGCGCCAGCGCGTACAGCGGAAACCAAGAGACCCAGTACTTC
>TRBV7-9|.|TRBJ1-1|.
CASSLRLGKNTEAFF
TGTGCCAGCAGCCTGCGTCTCGGGAAAAACACTGAAGCTTTCTTT
>TRBV20-1|.|TRBJ2-5|.
CSAEEGETQYF
TGCAGTGCCGAGGAGGGAGAGACCCAGTACTTC
>TRBV19|TRBD1|TRBJ1-5|.
CASTPTGTGSRPQHF
TGTGCCAGTACCCCCACCGGGACAGGGTCTCGGCCCCAGCATTTT
>TRBV4-1|.|TRBJ1-5|.
CASSQAKPSNQPQHF
TGCGCCAGCAGCCAAGCTAAGCCTAGCAATCAGCCCCAGCATTTT
>TRBV27|.|TRBJ2-2|.
CASSLSGGGTGELFF
TGTGCCAGCAGTTTATCTGGAGGTGGCACCGGGGAGCTGTTTTTT
>TRBV7-2|.|TRBJ2-3|.
CASSLRQITSTDTQYF
TGTGCCAGCAGCCTGCGACAGATTACTAGCACAGATACGCAGTATTTT
>TRBV15|.|TRBJ2-3|.
CATSRGFYSKGDTQYF
TGTGCCACCAGCAGAGGTTTCTACTCCAAGGGGGATACGCAGTATTTT
>TRBV6-6|.|TRBJ1-1|.
CASSYLGEVGEAFF
TGTGCCAGCAGTTATCTGGGGGAGGTGGGTGAAGCTTTCTTT
>TRBV5-1|TRBD2|TRBJ2-4|.
CASSFGLAGVIENIQYF
TGCGCCAGCAGCTTCGGGCTAGCGGGAGTAATTGAAAACATTCAGTACTTC
>TRBV12-5|TRBD1|TRBJ2-4|.
CASAETTGAAKNIQYF
TGTGCTAGTGCCGAGACGACAGGGGCCGCCAAAAACATTCAGTACTTC
>TRBV27|.|TRBJ2-2|.
CASSLFQVQDTGELFF
TGTGCCAGCAGTTTATTCCAGGTGCAGGACACCGGGGAGCTGTTTTTT
>TRBV13|.|TRBJ1-2|.
CASSLAGVNYGYTF
TGTGCCAGCAGCTTAGCGGGAGTTAACTATGGCTACACCTTC